These 17 T cell receptor beta chains originate from one sample sequenced in a study of Ad26.COV2.S vaccination and SARS-CoV-2 variants. Measured with immunoSEQ multiplex PCR; TCRdb has only the in-frame clones, and not every one. The sample includes some 520,000 clones, roughly 87% of them seen just once. Treatment specified: roughly 20 received Ad26.COV2.S at low or high dose, single or two shots; roughly 5 received placebo; per-sample allocation not given. Following the first vaccine or placebo injection, samples were taken on day 63. Here the sequenced sample was peripheral blood, taken in a trial of Ad26.COV2.S vaccine versus placebo. Source of these receptors: a person between 18 and 65 years old who received the Ad26.COV2.S COVID-19 vaccine or a placebo.

The chain employs TRBV7-8 and TRBJ2-3, with 12 positions matching TRBD2. In germline, CDR1 is SGHVS, CDR2 FQNEAQ. Trimming removed 1 base from V and 5 bases from J; junction bases left unmatched: 16. CDR3 length: 20 amino acids. This CDR3 reads CASSLGTSGVLGTYGDTQYF. As DNA, the CDR3 is TGTGCCAGCAGCTTAGGGACTAGCGGGGTGTTGGGGACTTACGGAGATACGCAGTATTTT.

V and J are TRBV5-4 and TRBJ2-7; 12 bases line up with TRBD2. Per the germline V gene, CDR1 is SGHNT and CDR2 is YYREEE (reference sequence). The CDR3 extends over 15 amino acids. V lost 4 bases, J lost 5 bases, and 7 bases stayed unmatched. The CDR3 DNA sequence: TGTGCCAGCAGCACAGGACTAGCGGGACTCAACGAGCAGTACTTC. This encodes CASSTGLAGLNEQYF.

The chain is built from TRBV2 and TRBJ1-1; D not resolved. Germline V gene data show CDR1 as SNHLY and CDR2 as FYNNEI. There are 13 residues in the CDR3. V was trimmed by 8 bases and J by 0 bases, leaving 10 bases between them. This CDR3 reads CASRPFMNTEAFF. In DNA form, the CDR3 reads TGTGCCAGCCGGCCGTTCATGAACACTGAAGCTTTCTTT.

This chain joins TRBV24-1 and TRBJ2-5; D possibly corresponds to TRBD1 (8 bases). Germline V gene data show CDR1 as KGHDR and CDR2 as SFDVKD. This CDR3 spans 15 amino acids. V gave up 4 bases and J gave up 5 bases, with 16 bases separating them. In nucleotides, the CDR3 is TGTGCCACCAGTGACCCGAAACAGGGGGGGGAGACCCAGTACTTC. This sequence encodes CATSDPKQGGETQYF.

The gene calls are TRBV19 and TRBJ2-1, with a weak D call TRBD2 (6 bases). V gave up 3 bases and J gave up 10 bases, with 19 bases separating them. The CDR3 runs 15 residues. Germline V CDR1 and CDR2: LNHDA, SQIVND (reference sequence). This CDR3 reads CASSIAGGGVEEQFF. The CDR3 DNA is TGTGCCAGTAGTATTGCTGGGGGAGGCGTAGAGGAGCAGTTCTTC. Full variable domain (rest looked up from reference TRBV19 and TRBJ2-1): DGGITQSPKYLFRKEGQNVTLSCEQNLNHDAMYWYRQDPGQGLRLIYYSQIVNDFQKGDIAEGYSVSREKKESFPLTVTSAQKNPTAFYLCASSIAGGGVEEQFFGPGTRLTVL.

This chain connects TRBV28 to TRBJ1-2; 11 bases are shared with TRBD1. This CDR3 region has 16 residues. Germline V CDR1 and CDR2: MDHEN, SYDVKM. V was pared by 6 bases and J by 1 base, with 7 bases of the junction left unmatched. CDR3 coding DNA: TGTGCCAGCAGGGGGACAGGGGGGGCCATTAACTATGGCTACACCTTC. The encoded protein is CASRGTGGAINYGYTF.

In regard to this clone: In the same sample, other DNA sequences code for this CDR3. In DNA form, the CDR3 reads TGTGCCAGCAGCGTTGACAGGGGTTCCTACAATGAGCAGTTCTTC. Translating gives CASSVDRGSYNEQFF. V usage is TRBV2 and J usage is TRBJ2-1; TRBD1 aligns across 8 bases. The CDR3 extends over 15 amino acids. Germline V gene sequence: CDR1 SNHLY, CDR2 FYNNEI. J was trimmed by 1 base and V by 6 bases; bases with no gene match: 5.

The genes are TRBV24-1 and TRBJ1-1; weak D call: TRBD1 (5 bases). Germline-derived CDR1 and CDR2 are KGHDR and SFDVKD. The CDR3 has 14 residues. Trimming left V 0 bases short and J 5 bases short, with 9 bases between. The CDR3 DNA is TGTGCCACCAGTGATTTGTTCCGGGGGACTGAAGCTTTCTTT. It translates to CATSDLFRGTEAFF.

The chain couples TRBV5-1 to TRBJ2-4; a possible D gene is TRBD1 (6 bases). Germline V gene sequence: CDR1 SGHRS, CDR2 YFSETQ. Between the trimmed V and J ends, which lost 4 bases and 6 bases, there was a span of 11 bases. The CDR3 sequence is 13 residues long. CDR3 sequence reads: CASSGGQLNIQYF. CDR3 nucleotide sequence: TGCGCCAGCAGCGGCGGACAGTTAAACATTCAGTACTTC.

The chain joins TRBV6-2 or TRBV6-3 to TRBJ2-5; TRBD2 matches 11 bases. Germline V gene sequence: CDR1 MNHEY, CDR2 SVGEGT. After removal of 5 bases from V and 5 bases from J, the junction contained 22 bases not matched to a gene. The CDR3 is made up of 20 amino acids. The CDR3 loop reads CASSDRQGTSGGQGGETQYF. DNA for the CDR3: TGTGCCAGCAGTGACCGTCAAGGGACTAGCGGAGGTCAAGGCGGCGAGACCCAGTACTTC.

CDR3 loop: CATSRGTEYGYTF. The CDR3 nucleotides are TGTGCCACCAGCAGAGGGACTGAGTATGGCTACACCTTC. The chain employs TRBV15 and TRBJ1-2; D remains unclear. Trimming shortened V by 1 base and J by 5 bases, and 8 bases separated the two germline ends. Germline loops: CDR1 LNHNV, CDR2 YYDKDF (reference sequence). This CDR3 contains 13 residues. Full variable domain (outside the CDR3, taken from reference TRBV15 and TRBJ1-2): DAMVIQNPRYQVTQFGKPVTLSCSQTLNHNVMYWYQQKSSQAPKLLFHYYDKDFNNEADTPDNFQSRRPNTSFCFLDIRSPGLGDTAMYLCATSRGTEYGYTFGSGTRLTVV.

This clone was detected only once. In DNA, the CDR3 is TGTGCCAGCAGCTTGACCCGGGGCGCCGCCGGGGAGCTGTTTTTT. Protein product: CASSLTRGAAGELFF. The rearrangement links TRBV28 to TRBJ2-2; D may be TRBD1 or TRBD2 (5 bases each). V lost 6 bases, J lost 6 bases, and 17 bases lay in between. This CDR3 has 15 amino acids. Germline V gene data show CDR1 as MDHEN and CDR2 as SYDVKM.

The CDR3 bases are TGTGCCATCAGGGGACAGGCTTACGGAAACACCATATATTTT. Translated, it gives CAIRGQAYGNTIYF. V gene TRBV10-3 combines with J gene TRBJ1-3; 8 bases match TRBD1. This CDR3 comprises 14 residues. Trimming took 6 bases from V and 4 from J; bases not matched to a gene: 5. Per the germline V gene, CDR1 is ENHRY and CDR2 is SYGVKD.

The CDR3 nucleotides read TGTGCCAGCAGCCGGGGACTAGTTAACACCGGGGAGCTGTTTTTT. Encoded protein: CASSRGLVNTGELFF. This chain links TRBV7-8 with TRBJ2-2; 8 bases align to TRBD2. Germline assignment: CDR1 SGHVS and CDR2 FQNEAQ. V trimming: 5 bases; J trimming: 2 bases; junction bases outside the gene matches: 4. The length of the CDR3 is 15 residues.

In regard to this clone: Other DNA variants within this sample encode the same CDR3. The DNA of the CDR3 is TGTGCCAGCAGCTTAATATATGGCTACACCTTC. Amino acids: CASSLIYGYTF. This chain uses TRBV7-9 with TRBJ1-2, with unresolved D. The CDR3 is 11 residues long. Germline V gene sequence: CDR1 SEHNR, CDR2 FQNEAQ (reference sequence). Trimming pared 2 bases from V and 5 bases from J, leaving 3 bases between. Complete variable domain (other parts from reference TRBV7-9 and TRBJ1-2): DTGVSQNPRHKITKRGQNVTFRCDPISEHNRLYWYRQTLGQGPEFLTYFQNEAQLEKSRLLSDRFSAERPKGSFSTLEIQRTEQGDSAMYLCASSLIYGYTFGSGTRLTVV.

V usage is TRBV5-1 and J usage is TRBJ1-2; TRBD1 agrees at 7 bases. V lost 0 bases to trimming and J lost 3 bases; unmatched junction nucleotides: 2. In germline, CDR1 is SGHRS, CDR2 YFSETQ. The CDR3 length is 14 residues. This chain's CDR3 is CASSLAGTDYGYTF. The CDR3 DNA reads TGCGCCAGCAGCTTGGCCGGGACAGACTATGGCTACACCTTC.

The gene calls are TRBV10-3 and TRBJ1-1; D is unresolved. Per the germline V gene, CDR1 is ENHRY and CDR2 is SYGVKD. The CDR3 is made up of 14 amino acids. V lost 0 bases to trimming and J lost 4 bases, with 9 bases between them. In nucleotides, the CDR3 is TGTGCCATCAGTGAGTCCGCGGGAATCACTGAAGCTTTCTTT. Its translation: CAISESAGITEAFF.